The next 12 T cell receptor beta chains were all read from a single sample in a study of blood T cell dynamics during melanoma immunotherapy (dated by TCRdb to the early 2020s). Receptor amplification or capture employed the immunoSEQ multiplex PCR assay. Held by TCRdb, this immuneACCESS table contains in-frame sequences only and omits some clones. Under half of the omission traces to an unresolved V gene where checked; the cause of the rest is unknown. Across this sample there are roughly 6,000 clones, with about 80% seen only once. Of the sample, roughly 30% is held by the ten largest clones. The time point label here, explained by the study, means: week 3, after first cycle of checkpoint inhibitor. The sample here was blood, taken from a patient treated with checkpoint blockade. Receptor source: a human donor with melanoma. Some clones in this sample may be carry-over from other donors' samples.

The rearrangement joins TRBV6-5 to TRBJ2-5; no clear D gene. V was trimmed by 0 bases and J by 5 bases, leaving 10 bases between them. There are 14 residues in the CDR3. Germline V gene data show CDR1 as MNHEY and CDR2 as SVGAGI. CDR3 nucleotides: TGTGCCAGCAGTTACTCCGTAAGGGTCGAGACCCAGTACTTC. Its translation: CASSYSVRVETQYF.

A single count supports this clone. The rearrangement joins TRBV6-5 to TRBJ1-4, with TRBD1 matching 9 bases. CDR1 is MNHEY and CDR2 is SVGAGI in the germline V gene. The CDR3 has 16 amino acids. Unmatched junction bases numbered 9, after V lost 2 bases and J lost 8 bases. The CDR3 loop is CASSYRPGQGGEKLFF. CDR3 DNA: TGTGCCAGCAGTTACAGACCGGGACAGGGTGGGGAAAAACTGTTTTTT.

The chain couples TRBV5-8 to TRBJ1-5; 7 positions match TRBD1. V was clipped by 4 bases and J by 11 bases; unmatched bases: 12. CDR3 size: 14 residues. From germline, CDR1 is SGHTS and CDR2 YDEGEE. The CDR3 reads CASSAGQPTMAQHF. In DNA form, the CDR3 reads TGTGCCAGCAGCGCGGGACAGCCGACTATGGCCCAGCATTTT.

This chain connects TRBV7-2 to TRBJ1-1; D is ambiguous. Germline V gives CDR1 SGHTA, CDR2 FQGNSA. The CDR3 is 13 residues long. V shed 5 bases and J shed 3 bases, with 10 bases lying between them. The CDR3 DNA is TGTGCCAGCAGCCTACAGTTGGACACTGAAGCTTTCTTT. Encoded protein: CASSLQLDTEAFF.

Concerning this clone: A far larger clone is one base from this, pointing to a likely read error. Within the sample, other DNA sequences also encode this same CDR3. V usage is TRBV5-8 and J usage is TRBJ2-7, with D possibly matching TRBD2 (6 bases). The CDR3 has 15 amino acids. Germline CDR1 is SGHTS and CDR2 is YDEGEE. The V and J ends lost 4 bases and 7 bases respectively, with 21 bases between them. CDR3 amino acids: CASSQAGQGNEEQYF. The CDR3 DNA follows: TGTGCCAGCAGCCAGGCGGGGCAGGGAAATGAAGAGCAGTACTTC.

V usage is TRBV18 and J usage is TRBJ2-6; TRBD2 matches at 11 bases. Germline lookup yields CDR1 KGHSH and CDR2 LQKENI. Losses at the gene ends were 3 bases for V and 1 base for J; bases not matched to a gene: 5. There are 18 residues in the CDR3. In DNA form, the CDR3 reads TGTGCCAGCTCACCTGGCACTAGCGGGAGTTCTGGGGCCAACGTCCTGACTTTC. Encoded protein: CASSPGTSGSSGANVLTF.

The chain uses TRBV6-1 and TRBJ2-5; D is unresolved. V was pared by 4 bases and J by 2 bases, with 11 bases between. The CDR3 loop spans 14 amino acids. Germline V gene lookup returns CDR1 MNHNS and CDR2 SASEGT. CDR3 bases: TGTGCCAGCAGTGTCGACATGTGGCAAGAGACCCAGTACTTC. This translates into CASSVDMWQETQYF.

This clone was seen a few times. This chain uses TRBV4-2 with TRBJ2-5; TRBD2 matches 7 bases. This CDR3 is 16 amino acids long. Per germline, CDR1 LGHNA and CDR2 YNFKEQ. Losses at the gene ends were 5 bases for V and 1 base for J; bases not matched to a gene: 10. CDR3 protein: CASSNPTGGIQETQYF. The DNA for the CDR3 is TGTGCCAGCAGCAATCCCACGGGGGGAATCCAAGAGACCCAGTACTTC.

CDR3 region: CASSLAGAAGQPQHF. DNA of the CDR3: TGTGCCAGCAGCTTAGCGGGGGCGGCGGGTCAGCCCCAGCATTTT. The chain joins TRBV7-8 to TRBJ1-5, with D possibly being TRBD1 (6 bases). Germline values: CDR1 SGHVS, CDR2 FQNEAQ. V dropped 0 bases and J dropped 6 bases, with 12 bases sitting between them. This CDR3 has 15 residues.

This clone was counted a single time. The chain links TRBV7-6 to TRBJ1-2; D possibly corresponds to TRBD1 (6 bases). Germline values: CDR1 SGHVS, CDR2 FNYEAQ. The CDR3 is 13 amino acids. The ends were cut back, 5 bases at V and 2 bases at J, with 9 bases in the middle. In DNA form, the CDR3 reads TGTGCCAGCAGCAACAGGGCCAACTATGGCTACACCTTC. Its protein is CASSNRANYGYTF.

CDR3 bases: TGTGCCAGCAGCTTGGTGGCTAGCGTAGCCGAGCAGTACTTC. Encoded protein: CASSLVASVAEQYF. This sequence joins TRBV11-3 and TRBJ2-7, with a possible D match to TRBD2 (6 bases). The CDR3 totals 14 residues. Germline V lookup: CDR1 SGHNT, CDR2 YENEEA. Trimming pared 3 bases from V and 6 bases from J, leaving 15 bases between.

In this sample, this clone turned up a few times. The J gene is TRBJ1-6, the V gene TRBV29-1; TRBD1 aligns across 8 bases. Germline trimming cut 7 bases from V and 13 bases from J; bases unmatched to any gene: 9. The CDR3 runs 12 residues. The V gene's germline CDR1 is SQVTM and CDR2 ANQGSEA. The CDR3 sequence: CSADTGQGPLHF. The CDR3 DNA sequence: TGCAGCGCCGACACCGGACAGGGTCCCCTCCACTTT.